What follows are 2 T cell receptor beta chains derived from one specimen sequenced in a study of cytomegalovirus exposure and HLA in healthy donors. Primers: 60 Vbeta forward and 13 Jbeta reverse. The table came from immunoSEQ multiplex PCR; TCRdb's copy has only in-frame clones and leaves some out. The table lists about 61,000 clones, roughly 90% of them singletons. Specimen: PBMCs. The origin of the receptors is a young man in good health and CMV-seropositive.

CDR3: CASSVTGDAYNEQFF. CDR3 nucleotide sequence: TGTGCCAGCAGCGTGACAGGGGATGCCTACAATGAGCAGTTCTTC. The V and J genes are TRBV11-2 and TRBJ2-1; 8 nucleotides align to TRBD1. V shed 5 bases, J shed 2 bases, and the junction held 5 bases outside the gene matches. The length of the CDR3 is 15 residues. The germline CDR1 and CDR2 sequences are SGHAT and FQNNGV.

V is TRBV18 and J is TRBJ2-3; 13 bases map to TRBD2. Germline CDR1 and CDR2: KGHSH and LQKENI. The trim removed 4 bases at V and 6 bases at J, leaving 7 bases unmatched. The CDR3 sequence is 16 residues long. Written as DNA, the CDR3 is TGTGCCAGCTCACTAGGACTAGCGGGAGAAAAGGATACGCAGTATTTT. Encoded protein: CASSLGLAGEKDTQYF. The whole variable domain, remainder taken from reference TRBV18 and TRBJ2-3, is NAGVMQNPRHLVRRRGQEARLRCSPMKGHSHVYWYRQLPEEGLKFMVYLQKENIIDESGMPKERFSAEFPKEGPSILRIQQVVRGDSAAYFCASSLGLAGEKDTQYFGPGTRLTVL.